Listed below are T cell receptor beta chains from one sample, sequenced in a study of cytomegalovirus exposure and HLA in healthy donors. This table comes from immunoSEQ multiplex PCR, and its TCRdb copy is limited to in-frame clones, with some not included. The table includes roughly 80,000 clones, less than 80% detected once. The sample comprised PBMCs. The receptor source for this set is a woman in her forties or fifties in good health and CMV-seropositive. The CDR3 runs from the conserved cysteine through the conserved F or W. The order of the fields is D gene, V gene, CDR3 protein. D genes are given only for firm matches.

.	TRBV7-6	CASSLGGALYGYTF
TRBD2	TRBV7-3	CASSLSGGTGYEQYF
TRBD1	TRBV6-5	CASSGGQGTPPGYTF
.	TRBV5-1	CASSASLDNEQFF
.	TRBV5-1	CASSFLPNRDEQYF
TRBD1	TRBV10-2	CASRGTANSPLHF
TRBD2	TRBV7-9	CASSPGTSGEETQYF
.	TRBV5-1	CASSPRTPPEAYNEQFF
TRBD1	TRBV2	CASSQLTGGDLCNEKLFF
.	TRBV2	CASIEGGTSTDTQYF
.	TRBV27	CASSFYPTGSDAFF
TRBD1	TRBV5-5	CASSSSTGTEAFF
TRBD2	TRBV7-9	CASTGTSGGLNYNEQFF
.	TRBV10-3	CAILVRGYGYTF
.	TRBV11-2	CASSFSTEAFF
TRBD1	TRBV5-1	CASSLAEGGGAYEQYF
TRBD2	TRBV19	CASSIEGRGSSNEQFF
.	TRBV27	CASSLGAVPGIYGYTF
.	TRBV28	CASSSRGPPVKLHF
TRBD2	TRBV10-3	CAISGGGGATQETQYF
.	TRBV6-5	CASSYLDRNYGYTF
TRBD2	TRBV2	CASSDSLAGLRPTQYF
TRBD1	TRBV5-1	CASSLPQDRAYGYTF
.	TRBV7-3	CASSRGTDTQYF
TRBD2	TRBV6-6	CASTGAGAYNEQFF
.	TRBV7-6	CASSIDAETQYF
TRBD2	TRBV13	CASSTRTSGDISGANVLTF
TRBD1	TRBV11-2	CASSSITGGREKLFF
TRBD1	TRBV7-4	CASSPKDRGGNQPQHF
.	TRBV14	CASSQPGTWNTIYF
.	TRBV10-2	CASSEQTKNSPLHF
.	TRBV7-9	CSSSLGGVEQFF
.	TRBV19	CASSTLGDGSSPLHF
.	TRBV6-1	CASSPSGSTEAFF
.	TRBV5-1	CASRTGQTREEKLFF
.	TRBV7-9	CASSPQAGTLLREQYF
TRBD1	TRBV10-3	CAISAGGEYEQYF
TRBD1	TRBV27	CASSPGGSGSPLHF
.	TRBV27	CASHYKYNQPQHF
.	TRBV21-1	CASSKPGHKNNYSNQPQHF
.	TRBV11-3	CASSFSGDGTDTQYF
TRBD1	TRBV11-3	CASSSGQGYTGELFF
.	TRBV7-8	CASSYGHPSPLHF
.	TRBV7-2	CASSLDQGSGYEQYF
.	TRBV5-1	CASSPQLETQYF